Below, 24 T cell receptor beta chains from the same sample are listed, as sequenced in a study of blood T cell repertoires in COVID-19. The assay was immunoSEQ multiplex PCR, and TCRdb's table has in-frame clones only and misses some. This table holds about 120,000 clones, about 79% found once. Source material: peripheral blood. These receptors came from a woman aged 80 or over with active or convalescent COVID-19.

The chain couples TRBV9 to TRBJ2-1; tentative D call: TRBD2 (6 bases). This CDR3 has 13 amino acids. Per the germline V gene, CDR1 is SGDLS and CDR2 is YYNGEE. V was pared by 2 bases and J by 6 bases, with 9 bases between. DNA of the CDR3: TGTGCCAGCAGCGTCCGGGACTTCAATGAGCAGTTCTTC. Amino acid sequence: CASSVRDFNEQFF.

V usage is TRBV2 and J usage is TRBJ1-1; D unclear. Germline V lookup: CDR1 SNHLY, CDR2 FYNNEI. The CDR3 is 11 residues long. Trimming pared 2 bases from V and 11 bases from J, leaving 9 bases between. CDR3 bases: TGTGCCAGCAGTGAACGACTGAGGGCTTTCTTT. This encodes CASSERLRAFF.

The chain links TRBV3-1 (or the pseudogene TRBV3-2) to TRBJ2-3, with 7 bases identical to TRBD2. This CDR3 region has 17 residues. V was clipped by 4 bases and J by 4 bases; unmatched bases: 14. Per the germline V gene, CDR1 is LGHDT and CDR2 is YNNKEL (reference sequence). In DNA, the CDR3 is TGTGCCAGCAGCCGGCCTAAGGGCGGGAGTTGGGCAGATACGCAGTATTTT. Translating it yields CASSRPKGGSWADTQYF.

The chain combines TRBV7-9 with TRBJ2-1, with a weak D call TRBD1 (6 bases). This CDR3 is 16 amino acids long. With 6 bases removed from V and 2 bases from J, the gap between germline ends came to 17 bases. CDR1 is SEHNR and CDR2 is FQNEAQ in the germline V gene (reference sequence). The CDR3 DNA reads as TGTGCCAGCAGTCTACCCCTACAGGGTACCTACAATGAGCAGTTCTTC. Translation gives CASSLPLQGTYNEQFF.

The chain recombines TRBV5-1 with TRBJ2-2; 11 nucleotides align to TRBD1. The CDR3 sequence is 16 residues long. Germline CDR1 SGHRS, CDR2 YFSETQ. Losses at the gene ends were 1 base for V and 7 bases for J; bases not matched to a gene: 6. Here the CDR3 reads CASSLTRTGGHGELFF. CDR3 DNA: TGCGCCAGCAGCTTGACCCGGACAGGGGGCCACGGGGAGCTGTTTTTT.

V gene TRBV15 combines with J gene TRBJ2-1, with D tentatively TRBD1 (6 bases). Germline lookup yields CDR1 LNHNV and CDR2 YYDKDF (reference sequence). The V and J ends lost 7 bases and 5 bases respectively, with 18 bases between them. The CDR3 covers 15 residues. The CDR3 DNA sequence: TGTGCCACCAACTTACCGGGACACTTTAACAATGAGCAGTTCTTC. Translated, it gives CATNLPGHFNNEQFF.

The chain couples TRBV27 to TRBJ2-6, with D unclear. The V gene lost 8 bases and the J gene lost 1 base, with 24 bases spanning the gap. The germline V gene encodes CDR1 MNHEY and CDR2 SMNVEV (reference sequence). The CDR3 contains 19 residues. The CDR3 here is CASPRPPFDSKSGANVLTF. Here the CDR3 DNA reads TGTGCCAGCCCCCGACCCCCCTTCGACTCGAAGTCTGGGGCCAACGTCCTGACTTTC.

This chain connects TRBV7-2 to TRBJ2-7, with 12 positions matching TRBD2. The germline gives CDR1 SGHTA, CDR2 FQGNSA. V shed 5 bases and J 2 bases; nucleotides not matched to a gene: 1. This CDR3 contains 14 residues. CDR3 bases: TGTGCCAGCAGCAGGACTAGCGGGGCCTACGAGCAGTACTTC. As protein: CASSRTSGAYEQYF. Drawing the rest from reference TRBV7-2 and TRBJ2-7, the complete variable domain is GAGVSQSPSNKVTEKGKDVELRCDPISGHTALYWYRQSLGQGLEFLIYFQGNSAPDKSGLPSDRFSAERTGGSVSTLTIQRTQQEDSAVYLCASSRTSGAYEQYFGPGTRLTVT.

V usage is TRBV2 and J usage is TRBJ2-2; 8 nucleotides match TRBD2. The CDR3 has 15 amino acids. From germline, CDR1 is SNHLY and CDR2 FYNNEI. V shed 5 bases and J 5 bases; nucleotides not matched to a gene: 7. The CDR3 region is CASSSWGGRTGELFF. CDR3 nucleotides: TGTGCCAGCAGTAGTTGGGGCGGGAGGACCGGGGAGCTGTTTTTT. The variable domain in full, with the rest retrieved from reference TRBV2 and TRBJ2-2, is EPEVTQTPSHQVTQMGQEVILRCVPISNHLYFYWYRQILGQKVEFLVSFYNNEISEKSEIFDDQFSVERPDGSNFTLKIRSTKLEDSAMYFCASSSWGGRTGELFFGEGSRLTVL.

DNA for the CDR3: TGTGCCGCTGGGGCAAATTCCTACGAGCAGTACTTC. Its protein product is CAAGANSYEQYF. The J gene is TRBJ2-7, the V gene TRBV7-9; possible D gene TRBD1, 5 bases. The CDR3 contains 12 residues. V was cut by 11 bases and J by 1 base, with 12 bases left in between. Germline CDR1 and CDR2: SEHNR and FQNEAQ (reference sequence).

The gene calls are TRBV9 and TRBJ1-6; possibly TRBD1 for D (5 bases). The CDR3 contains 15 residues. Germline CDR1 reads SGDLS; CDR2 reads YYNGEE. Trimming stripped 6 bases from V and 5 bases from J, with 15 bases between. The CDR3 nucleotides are TGTGCCAGCAACTACGGGACGGGAGATAATTCACCCCTCCACTTT. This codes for CASNYGTGDNSPLHF.

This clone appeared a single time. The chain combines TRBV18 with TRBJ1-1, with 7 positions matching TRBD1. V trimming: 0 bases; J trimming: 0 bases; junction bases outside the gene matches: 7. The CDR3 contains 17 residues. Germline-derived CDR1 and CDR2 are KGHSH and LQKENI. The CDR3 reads CASSPPGTDVMNTEAFF. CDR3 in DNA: TGTGCCAGCTCACCACCTGGGACAGATGTCATGAACACTGAAGCTTTCTTT.

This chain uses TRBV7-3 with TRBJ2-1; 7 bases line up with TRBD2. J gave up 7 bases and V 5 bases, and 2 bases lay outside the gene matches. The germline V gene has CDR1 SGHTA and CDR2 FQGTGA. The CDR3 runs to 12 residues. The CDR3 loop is CASSISGNEQFF. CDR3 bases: TGTGCCAGCAGCATTAGCGGGAATGAGCAGTTCTTC.

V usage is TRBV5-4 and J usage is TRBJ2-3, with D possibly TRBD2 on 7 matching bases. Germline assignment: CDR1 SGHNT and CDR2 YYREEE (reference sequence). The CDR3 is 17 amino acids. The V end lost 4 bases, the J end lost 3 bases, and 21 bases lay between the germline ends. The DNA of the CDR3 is TGTGCCAGCAGCAGGGGGGGCGGGGGCGCCCCGACAGATACGCAGTATTTT. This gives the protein CASSRGGGGAPTDTQYF.

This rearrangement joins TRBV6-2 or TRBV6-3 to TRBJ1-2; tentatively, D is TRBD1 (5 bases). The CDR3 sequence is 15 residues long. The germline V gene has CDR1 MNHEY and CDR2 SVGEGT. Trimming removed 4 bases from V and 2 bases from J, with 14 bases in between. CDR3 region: CASSLGRAINYGYTF. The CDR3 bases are TGTGCCAGCAGTTTGGGCAGGGCGATAAACTATGGCTACACCTTC.

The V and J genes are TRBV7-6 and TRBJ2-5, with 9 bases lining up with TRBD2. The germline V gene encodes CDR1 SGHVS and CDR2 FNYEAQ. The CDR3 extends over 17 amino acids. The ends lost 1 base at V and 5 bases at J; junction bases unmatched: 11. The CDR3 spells CASSLEGGGRAGETQYF. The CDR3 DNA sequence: TGTGCCAGCAGCTTAGAAGGCGGCGGGAGGGCCGGGGAGACCCAGTACTTC.

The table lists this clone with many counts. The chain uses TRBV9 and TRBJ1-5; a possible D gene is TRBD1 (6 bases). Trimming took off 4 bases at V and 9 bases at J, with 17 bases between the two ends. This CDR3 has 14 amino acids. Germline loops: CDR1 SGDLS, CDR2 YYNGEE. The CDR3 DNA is TGTGCCAGCAGCCCAGGTGGGGGCCAGGCGCCCCAGCATTTT. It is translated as CASSPGGGQAPQHF.

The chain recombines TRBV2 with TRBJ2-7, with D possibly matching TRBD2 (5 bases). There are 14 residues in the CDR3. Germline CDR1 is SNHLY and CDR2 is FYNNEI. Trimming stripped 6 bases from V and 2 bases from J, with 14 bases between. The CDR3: CASRRTRRAYEQYF. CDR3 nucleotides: TGTGCCAGCAGGCGTACTAGGAGAGCCTACGAGCAGTACTTC.

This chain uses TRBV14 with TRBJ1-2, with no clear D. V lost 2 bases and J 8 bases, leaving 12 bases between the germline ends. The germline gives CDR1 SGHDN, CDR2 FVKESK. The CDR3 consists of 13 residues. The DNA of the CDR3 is TGTGCCAGCAGCCAACCAAACGGGAGGGGCTACACCTTC. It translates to CASSQPNGRGYTF.

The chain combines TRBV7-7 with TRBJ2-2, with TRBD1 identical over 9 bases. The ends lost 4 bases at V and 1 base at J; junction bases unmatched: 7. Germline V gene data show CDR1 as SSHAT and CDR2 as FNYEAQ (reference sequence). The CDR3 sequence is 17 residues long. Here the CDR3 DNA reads TGTGCCAGCAGCTCCGGGACAGGGTTGGGGAACACCGGGGAGCTGTTTTTT. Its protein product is CASSSGTGLGNTGELFF.

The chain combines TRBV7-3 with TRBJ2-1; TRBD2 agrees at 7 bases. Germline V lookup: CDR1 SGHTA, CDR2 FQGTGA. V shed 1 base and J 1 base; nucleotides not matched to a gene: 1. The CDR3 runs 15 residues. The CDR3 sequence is CASSLMGLSYNEQFF. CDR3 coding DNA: TGTGCCAGCAGCTTAATGGGACTATCCTACAATGAGCAGTTCTTC.

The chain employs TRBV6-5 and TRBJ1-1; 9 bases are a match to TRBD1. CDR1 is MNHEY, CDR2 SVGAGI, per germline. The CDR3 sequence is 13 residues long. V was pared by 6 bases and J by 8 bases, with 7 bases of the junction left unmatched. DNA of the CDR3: TGTGCCAGCAGCGGGACAGGGTTTTCGGAAGCTTTCTTT. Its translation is CASSGTGFSEAFF.

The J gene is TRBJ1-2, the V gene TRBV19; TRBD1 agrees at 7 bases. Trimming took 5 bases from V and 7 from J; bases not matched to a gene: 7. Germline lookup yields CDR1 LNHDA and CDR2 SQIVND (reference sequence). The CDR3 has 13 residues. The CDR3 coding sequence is TGTGCCAGTAGTGGCGACAGGGTGGGTGGCTACACCTTC. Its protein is CASSGDRVGGYTF.

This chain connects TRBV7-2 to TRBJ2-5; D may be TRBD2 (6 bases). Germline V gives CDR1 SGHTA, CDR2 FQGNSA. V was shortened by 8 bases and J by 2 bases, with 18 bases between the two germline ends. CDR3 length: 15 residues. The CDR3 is CASPGRRTNQETQYF. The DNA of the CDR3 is TGTGCCAGCCCTGGGCGCAGGACTAATCAAGAGACCCAGTACTTC.